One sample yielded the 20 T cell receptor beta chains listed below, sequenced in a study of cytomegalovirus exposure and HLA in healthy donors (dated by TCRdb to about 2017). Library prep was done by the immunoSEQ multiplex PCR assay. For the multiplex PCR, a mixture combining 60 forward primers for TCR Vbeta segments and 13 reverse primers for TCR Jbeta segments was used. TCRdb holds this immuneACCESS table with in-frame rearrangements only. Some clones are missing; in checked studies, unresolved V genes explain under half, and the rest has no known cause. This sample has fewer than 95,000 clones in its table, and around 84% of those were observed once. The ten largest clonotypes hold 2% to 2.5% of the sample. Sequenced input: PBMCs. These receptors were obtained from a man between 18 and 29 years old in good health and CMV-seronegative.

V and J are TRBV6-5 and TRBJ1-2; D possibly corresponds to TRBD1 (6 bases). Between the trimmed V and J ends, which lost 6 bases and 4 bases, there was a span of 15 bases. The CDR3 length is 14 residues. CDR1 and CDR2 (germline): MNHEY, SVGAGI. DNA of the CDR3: TGTGCCAGCAGGGACCAGGGGCTGGGCTATGGCTACACCTTC. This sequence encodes CASRDQGLGYGYTF.

CDR3: CASSYLGATEAFF. The DNA for the CDR3 is TGTGCCAGCAGCTACCTAGGGGCGACTGAAGCTTTCTTT. The chain has TRBV7-6 and TRBJ1-1; TRBD1 is a possible D gene (5 bases). Trimming removed 4 bases from V and 5 bases from J, with 11 bases in between. CDR3 length: 13 residues. The germline CDR1 and CDR2 sequences are SGHVS and FNYEAQ.

CDR3 nucleotide sequence: TGTGCCAGCAGCCGCCTGGGGCGGACAGTGCTCTCTGGGGCCAACGTCCTGACTTTC. Its translation is CASSRLGRTVLSGANVLTF. The rearrangement joins TRBV14 to TRBJ2-6; D perhaps matches TRBD1 (6 bases). Germline assignment: CDR1 SGHDN and CDR2 FVKESK. The CDR3 totals 19 residues. V shed 4 bases and J shed 0 bases, with 19 bases lying between them.

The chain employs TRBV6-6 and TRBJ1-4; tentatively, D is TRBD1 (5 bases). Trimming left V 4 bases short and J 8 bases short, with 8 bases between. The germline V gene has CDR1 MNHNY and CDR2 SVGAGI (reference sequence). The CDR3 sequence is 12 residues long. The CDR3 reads CASSSGGEKLFF. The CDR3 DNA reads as TGTGCCAGCAGTTCCGGGGGGGAAAAACTGTTTTTT.

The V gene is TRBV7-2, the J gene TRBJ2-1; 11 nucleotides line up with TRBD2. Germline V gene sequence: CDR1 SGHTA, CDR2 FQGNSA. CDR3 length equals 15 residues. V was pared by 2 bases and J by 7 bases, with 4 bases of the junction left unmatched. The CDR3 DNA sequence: TGTGCCAGCAGCTTAATGCCTAGCGGGGGGAATGAGCAGTTCTTC. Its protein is CASSLMPSGGNEQFF. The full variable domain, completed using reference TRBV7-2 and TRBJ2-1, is GAGVSQSPSNKVTEKGKDVELRCDPISGHTALYWYRQSLGQGLEFLIYFQGNSAPDKSGLPSDRFSAERTGGSVSTLTIQRTQQEDSAVYLCASSLMPSGGNEQFFGPGTRLTVL.

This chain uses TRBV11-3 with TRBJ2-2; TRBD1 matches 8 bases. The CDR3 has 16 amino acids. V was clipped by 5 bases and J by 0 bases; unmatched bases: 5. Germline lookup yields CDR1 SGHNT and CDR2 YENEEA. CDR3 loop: CASSPTGQANTGELFF. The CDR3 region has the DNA TGTGCCAGCAGCCCTACGGGACAGGCGAACACCGGGGAGCTGTTTTTT.

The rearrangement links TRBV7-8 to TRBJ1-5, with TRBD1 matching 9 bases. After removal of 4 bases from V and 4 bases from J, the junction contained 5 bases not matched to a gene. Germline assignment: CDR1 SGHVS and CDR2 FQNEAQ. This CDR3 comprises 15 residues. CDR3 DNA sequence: TGTGCCAGCAGCTGGACAGGGGACAAAAATCAGCCCCAGCATTTT. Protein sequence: CASSWTGDKNQPQHF.

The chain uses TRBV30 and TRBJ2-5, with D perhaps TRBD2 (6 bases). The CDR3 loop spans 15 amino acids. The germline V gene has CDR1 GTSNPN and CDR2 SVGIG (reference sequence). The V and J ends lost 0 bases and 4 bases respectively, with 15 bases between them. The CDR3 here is CAWSVLGEAGETQYF. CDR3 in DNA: TGTGCCTGGAGTGTACTTGGAGAAGCGGGAGAGACCCAGTACTTC.

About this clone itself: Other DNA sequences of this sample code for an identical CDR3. CDR3 protein: CASSPGQGNTEAFF. The CDR3 nucleotides are TGTGCCAGCTCCCCCGGGCAGGGGAACACTGAAGCTTTCTTT. V is TRBV18 and J is TRBJ1-1, with D possibly matching TRBD1 (5 bases). Looked up from germline, CDR1 is KGHSH and CDR2 is LQKENI. Between the trimmed V and J ends, which lost 6 bases and 1 base, there was a span of 12 bases. The CDR3 runs to 14 residues.

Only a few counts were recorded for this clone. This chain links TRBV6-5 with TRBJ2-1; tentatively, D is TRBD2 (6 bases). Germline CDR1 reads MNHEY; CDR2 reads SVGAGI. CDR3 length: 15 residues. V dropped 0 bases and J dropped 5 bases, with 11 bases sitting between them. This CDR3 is CASSYSMGGNNEQFF. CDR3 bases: TGTGCCAGCAGTTACTCGATGGGGGGAAACAATGAGCAGTTCTTC.

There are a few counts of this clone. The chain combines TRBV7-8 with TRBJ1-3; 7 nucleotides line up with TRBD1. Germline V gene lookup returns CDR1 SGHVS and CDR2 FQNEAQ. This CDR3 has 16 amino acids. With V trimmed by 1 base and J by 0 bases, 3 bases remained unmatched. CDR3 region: CASSLGTGRSGNTIYF. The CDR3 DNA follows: TGTGCCAGCAGCTTAGGGACAGGCCGCTCTGGAAACACCATATATTTT.

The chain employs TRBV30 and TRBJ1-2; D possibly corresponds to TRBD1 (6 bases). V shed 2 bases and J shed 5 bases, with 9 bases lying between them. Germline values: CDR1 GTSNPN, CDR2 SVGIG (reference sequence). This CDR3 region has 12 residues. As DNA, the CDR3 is TGTGCCTGGAGTACCCAGGGGTATGGCTACACCTTC. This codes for CAWSTQGYGYTF.

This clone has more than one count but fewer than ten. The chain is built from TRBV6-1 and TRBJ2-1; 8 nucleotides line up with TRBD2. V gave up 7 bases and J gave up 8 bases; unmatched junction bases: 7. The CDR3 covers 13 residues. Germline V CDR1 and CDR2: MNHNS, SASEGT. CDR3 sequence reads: CASTGLVKDEQFF. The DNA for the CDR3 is TGTGCCAGCACGGGACTAGTAAAGGATGAGCAGTTCTTC.

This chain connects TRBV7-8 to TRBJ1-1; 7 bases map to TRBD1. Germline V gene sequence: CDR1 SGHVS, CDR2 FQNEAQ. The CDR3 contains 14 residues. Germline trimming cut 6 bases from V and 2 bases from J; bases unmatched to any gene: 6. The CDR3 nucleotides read TGTGCCAGCAGTCAAGGGACAGCTAACACTGAAGCTTTCTTT. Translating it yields CASSQGTANTEAFF.

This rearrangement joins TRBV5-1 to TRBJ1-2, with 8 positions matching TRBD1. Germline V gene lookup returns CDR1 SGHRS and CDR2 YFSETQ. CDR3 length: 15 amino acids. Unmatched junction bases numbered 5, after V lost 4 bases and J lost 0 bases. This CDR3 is CASSRTGTANYGYTF. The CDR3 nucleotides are TGCGCCAGCAGCCGGACAGGGACAGCTAACTATGGCTACACCTTC.

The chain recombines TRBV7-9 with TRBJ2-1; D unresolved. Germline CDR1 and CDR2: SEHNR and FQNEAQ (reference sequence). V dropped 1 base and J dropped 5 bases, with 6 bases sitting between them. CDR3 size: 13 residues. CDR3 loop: CASSLGANNEQFF. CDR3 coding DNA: TGTGCCAGCAGCTTAGGGGCAAACAATGAGCAGTTCTTC.

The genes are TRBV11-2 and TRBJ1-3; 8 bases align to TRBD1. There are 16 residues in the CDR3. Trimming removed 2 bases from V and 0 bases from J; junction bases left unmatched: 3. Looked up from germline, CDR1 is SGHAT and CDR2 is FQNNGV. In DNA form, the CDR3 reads TGTGCCAGCAGCTTAACAGGGGGAGACTCTGGAAACACCATATATTTT. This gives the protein CASSLTGGDSGNTIYF.

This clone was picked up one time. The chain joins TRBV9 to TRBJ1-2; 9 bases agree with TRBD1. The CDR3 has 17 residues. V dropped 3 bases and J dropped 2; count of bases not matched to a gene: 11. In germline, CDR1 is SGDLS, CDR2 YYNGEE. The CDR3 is CASSGPGQGQANYGYTF. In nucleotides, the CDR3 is TGTGCCAGCAGCGGACCGGGACAGGGCCAAGCAAACTATGGCTACACCTTC.

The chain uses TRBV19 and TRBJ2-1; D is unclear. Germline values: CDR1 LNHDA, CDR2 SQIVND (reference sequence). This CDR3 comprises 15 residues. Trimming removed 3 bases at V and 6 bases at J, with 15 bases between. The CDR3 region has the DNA TGTGCCAGTAGTATGAGACTTGCTCTATTCAATGAGCAGTTCTTC. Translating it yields CASSMRLALFNEQFF.

The CDR3 spells CASSNLRQGVSYEQYF. The CDR3 nucleotides read TGTGCCAGCAGCAATCTAAGACAGGGTGTAAGCTACGAGCAGTACTTC. The chain carries TRBV2 and TRBJ2-7; 7 bases are a match to TRBD1. V shed 6 bases, J shed 3 bases, and the junction held 14 bases outside the gene matches. Germline CDR1 is SNHLY and CDR2 is FYNNEI. There are 16 residues in the CDR3.